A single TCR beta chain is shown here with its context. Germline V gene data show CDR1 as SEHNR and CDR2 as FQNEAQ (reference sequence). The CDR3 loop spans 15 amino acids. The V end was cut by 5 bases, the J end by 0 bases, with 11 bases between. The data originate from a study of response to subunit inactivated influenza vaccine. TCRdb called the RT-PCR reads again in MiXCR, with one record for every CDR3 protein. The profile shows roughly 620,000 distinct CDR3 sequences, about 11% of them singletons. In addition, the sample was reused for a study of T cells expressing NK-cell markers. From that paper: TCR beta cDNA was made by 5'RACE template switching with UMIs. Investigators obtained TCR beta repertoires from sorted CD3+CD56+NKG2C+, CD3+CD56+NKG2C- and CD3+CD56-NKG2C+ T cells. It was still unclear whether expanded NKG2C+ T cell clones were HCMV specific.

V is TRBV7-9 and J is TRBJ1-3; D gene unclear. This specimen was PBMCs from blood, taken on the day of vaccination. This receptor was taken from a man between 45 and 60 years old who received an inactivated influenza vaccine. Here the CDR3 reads CASSRELPSGNTIYF. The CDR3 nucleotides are TGTGCCAGCAGCCGGGAACTCCCCTCTGGAAACACCATATATTTT.